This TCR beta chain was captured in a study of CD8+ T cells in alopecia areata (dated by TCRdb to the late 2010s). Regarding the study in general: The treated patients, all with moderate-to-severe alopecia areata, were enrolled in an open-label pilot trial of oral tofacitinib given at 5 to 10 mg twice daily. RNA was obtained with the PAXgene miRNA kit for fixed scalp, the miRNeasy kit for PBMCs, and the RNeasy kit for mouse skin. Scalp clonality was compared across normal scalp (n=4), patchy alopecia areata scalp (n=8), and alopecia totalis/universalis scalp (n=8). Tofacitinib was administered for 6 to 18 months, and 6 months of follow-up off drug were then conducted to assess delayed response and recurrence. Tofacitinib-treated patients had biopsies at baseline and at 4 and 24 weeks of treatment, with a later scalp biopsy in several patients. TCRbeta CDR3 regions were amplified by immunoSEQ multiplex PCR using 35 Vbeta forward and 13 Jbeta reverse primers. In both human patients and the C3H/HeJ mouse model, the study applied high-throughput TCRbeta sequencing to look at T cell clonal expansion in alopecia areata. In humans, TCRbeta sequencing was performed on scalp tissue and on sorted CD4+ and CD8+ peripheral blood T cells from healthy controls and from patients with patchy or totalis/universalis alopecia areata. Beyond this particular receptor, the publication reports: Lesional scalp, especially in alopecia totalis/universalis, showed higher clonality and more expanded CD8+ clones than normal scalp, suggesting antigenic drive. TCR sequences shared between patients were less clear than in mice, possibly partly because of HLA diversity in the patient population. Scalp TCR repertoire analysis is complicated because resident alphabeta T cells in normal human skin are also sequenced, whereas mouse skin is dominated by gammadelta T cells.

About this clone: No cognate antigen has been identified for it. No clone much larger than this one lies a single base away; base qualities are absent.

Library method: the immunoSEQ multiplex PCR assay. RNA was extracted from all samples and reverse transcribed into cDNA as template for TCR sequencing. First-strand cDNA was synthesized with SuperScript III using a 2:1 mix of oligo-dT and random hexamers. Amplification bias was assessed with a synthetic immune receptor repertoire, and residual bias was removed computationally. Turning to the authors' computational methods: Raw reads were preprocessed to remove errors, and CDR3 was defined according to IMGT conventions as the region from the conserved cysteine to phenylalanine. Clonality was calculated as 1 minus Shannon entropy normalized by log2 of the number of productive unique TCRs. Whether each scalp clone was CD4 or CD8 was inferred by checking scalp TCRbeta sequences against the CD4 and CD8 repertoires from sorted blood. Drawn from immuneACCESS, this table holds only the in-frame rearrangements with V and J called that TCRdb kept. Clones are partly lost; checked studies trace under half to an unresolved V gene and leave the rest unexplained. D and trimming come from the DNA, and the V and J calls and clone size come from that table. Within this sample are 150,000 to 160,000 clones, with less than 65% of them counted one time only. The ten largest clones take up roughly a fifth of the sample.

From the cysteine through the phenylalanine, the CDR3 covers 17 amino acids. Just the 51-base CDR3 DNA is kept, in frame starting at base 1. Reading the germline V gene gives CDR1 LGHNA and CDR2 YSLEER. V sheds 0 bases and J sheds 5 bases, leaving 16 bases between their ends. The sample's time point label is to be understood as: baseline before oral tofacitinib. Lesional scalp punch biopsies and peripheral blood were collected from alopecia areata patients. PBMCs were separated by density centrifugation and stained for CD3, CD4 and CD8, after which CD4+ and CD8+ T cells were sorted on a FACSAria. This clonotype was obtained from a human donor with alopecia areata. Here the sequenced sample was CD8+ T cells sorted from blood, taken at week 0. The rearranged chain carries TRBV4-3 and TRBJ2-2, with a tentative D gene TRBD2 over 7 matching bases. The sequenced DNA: TGCGCCAGCAGCCAAGATAGAGTCGGGGGGCCGACCGGGGAGCTGTTTTTT. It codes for CASSQDRVGGPTGELFF.